This T cell receptor (beta chain) comes out of a study of OX40 agonist ivuxolimab in advanced cancers. Across the study: The study treated patients with ivuxolimab, an agonistic anti-OX40 (CD134) antibody.

Assay: immunoSEQ multiplex PCR; the TCRdb copy retains only in-frame clones and omits some. This repertoire shows 45,000 to 70,000 clones, 75% to 85% found once; its top ten account for approximately 3.1%. Germline CDR1 SGHNT, CDR2 YYREEE (reference sequence). This CDR3 has 17 amino acids. V shed 2 bases and J shed 2 bases, with 17 bases lying between them. V gene TRBV5-4 combines with J gene TRBJ1-5; TRBD1 is a possible D gene (5 bases). This TCR was recovered from an adult with an advanced solid tumor such as melanoma, head and neck, liver or kidney cancer. Sequences were derived from CD4+ or CD8+ T cells sorted from blood, sampled in a trial of the OX40 agonist ivuxolimab. Written as DNA, the CDR3 is TGTGCCAGCAGCTTACGGGGGAGTCTTGGGGGCAATCAGCCCCAGCATTTT. This sequence encodes CASSLRGSLGGNQPQHF.